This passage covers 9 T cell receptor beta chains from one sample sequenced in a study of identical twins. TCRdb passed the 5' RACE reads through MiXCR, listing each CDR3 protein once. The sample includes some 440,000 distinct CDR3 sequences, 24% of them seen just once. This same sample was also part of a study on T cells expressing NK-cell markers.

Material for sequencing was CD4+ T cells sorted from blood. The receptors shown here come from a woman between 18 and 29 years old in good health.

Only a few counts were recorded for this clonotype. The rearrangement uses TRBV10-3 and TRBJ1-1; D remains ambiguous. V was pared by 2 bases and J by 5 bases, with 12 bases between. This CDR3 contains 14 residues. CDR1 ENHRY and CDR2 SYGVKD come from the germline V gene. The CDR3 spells CAISEGRLSTEAFF. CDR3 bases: TGTGCCATCAGTGAGGGGCGGTTAAGTACTGAAGCTTTCTTT.

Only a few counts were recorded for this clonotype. The CDR3 sequence is CATSRSGQPYEQYF. As DNA, the CDR3 is TGTGCCACCAGCAGATCGGGACAGCCCTACGAGCAGTACTTC. This chain connects TRBV15 to TRBJ2-7; 7 nucleotides line up with TRBD1. CDR1 is LNHNV and CDR2 is YYDKDF in the germline V gene (reference sequence). The ends lost 2 bases at V and 2 bases at J; junction bases unmatched: 3. CDR3 length: 14 residues.

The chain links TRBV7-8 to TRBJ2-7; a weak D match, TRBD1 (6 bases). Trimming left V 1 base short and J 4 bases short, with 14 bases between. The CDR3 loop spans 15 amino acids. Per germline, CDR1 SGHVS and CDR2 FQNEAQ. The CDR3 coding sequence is TGTGCCAGCAGCTTAGGCTGGCAGGGGAGTTACGAGCAGTACTTC. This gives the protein CASSLGWQGSYEQYF.

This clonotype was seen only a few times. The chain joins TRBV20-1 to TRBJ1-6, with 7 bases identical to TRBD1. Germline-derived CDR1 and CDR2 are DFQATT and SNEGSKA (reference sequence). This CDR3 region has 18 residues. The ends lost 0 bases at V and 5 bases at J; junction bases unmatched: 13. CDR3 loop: CSARDKRAGTANNSPLHF. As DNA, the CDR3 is TGCAGTGCTAGAGATAAACGAGCCGGGACAGCAAATAATTCACCCCTCCACTTT.

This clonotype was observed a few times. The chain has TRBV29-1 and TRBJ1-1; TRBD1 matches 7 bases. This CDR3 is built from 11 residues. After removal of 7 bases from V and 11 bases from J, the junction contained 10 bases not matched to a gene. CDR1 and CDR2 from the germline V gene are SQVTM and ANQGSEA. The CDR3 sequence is CSAGHVRGAFF. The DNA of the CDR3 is TGCAGCGCCGGACATGTCAGGGGGGCTTTCTTT.

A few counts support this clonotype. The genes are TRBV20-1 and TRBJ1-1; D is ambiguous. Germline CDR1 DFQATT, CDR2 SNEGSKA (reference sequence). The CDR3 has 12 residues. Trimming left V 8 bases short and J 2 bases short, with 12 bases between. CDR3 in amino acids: CSLDRGNTEAFF. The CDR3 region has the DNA TGCAGTCTTGATCGGGGAAACACTGAAGCTTTCTTT.

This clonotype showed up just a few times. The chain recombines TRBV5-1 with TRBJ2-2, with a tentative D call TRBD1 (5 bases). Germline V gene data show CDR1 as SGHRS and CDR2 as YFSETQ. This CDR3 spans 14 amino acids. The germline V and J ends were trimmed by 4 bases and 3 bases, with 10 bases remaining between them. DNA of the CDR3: TGCGCCAGCAGCGGAACGACAGACACCGGGGAGCTGTTTTTT. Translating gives CASSGTTDTGELFF.

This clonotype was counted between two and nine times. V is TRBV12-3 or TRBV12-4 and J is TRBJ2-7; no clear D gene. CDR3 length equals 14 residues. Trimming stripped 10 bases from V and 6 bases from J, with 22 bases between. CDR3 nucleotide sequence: TGTGCCACCCCCCGTCCGATCGGGCTCTGCGAGCAGTACTTC. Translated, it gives CATPRPIGLCEQYF.

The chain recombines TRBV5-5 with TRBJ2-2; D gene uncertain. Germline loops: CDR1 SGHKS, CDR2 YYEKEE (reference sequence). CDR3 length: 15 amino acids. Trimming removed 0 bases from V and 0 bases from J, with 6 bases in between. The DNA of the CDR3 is TGTGCCAGCAGCTTGGGCGTCGCGAACACCGGGGAGCTGTTTTTT. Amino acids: CASSLGVANTGELFF.